The clone carrying this T cell receptor beta chain was recorded only once. This sample was included in a study of CD8 T cells in Susac syndrome. Germline V CDR1 and CDR2: SQVTM, ANQGSEA. V shed 4 bases and J 6 bases; nucleotides not matched to a gene: 2. The CDR3 loop spans 11 amino acids. Random hexamers primed reverse transcription of about 0.5 to 1 ug RNA. TCRdb re-analysed the immunoSEQ multiplex PCR reads in MiXCR, keeping a single row per CDR3 protein. Among 230,000 or so distinct CDR3 sequences listed, 95% were seen once. This receptor was identified in a human donor with multiple sclerosis. V and J are TRBV29-1 and TRBJ2-7, with 8 bases that match TRBD2. Sample: CD4+ T cells from PBMCs. The DNA of the CDR3 is TGCAGCGTTGGACTAGCGTTCGAGCAGTACTTC. Its protein is CSVGLAFEQYF.